This T cell receptor (beta chain) was sequenced during a study of T-cell memory formation after mild COVID-19. The V gene's germline CDR1 is MGHRA and CDR2 YSYEKL. V was pared by 1 base and J by 5 bases, with 15 bases of the junction left unmatched. The CDR3 is made up of 19 amino acids. This clonotype has just a few counts. Using constant-segment primers, 5'RACE produced TCR alpha and TCR beta cDNA libraries carrying sample barcodes and UMIs. TCRdb processed the 5' RACE reads anew with MiXCR; each CDR3 protein has one entry. The sample lists around 300,000 distinct CDR3 sequences, roughly an eighth occurring once.

The sample was PBMCs or a T cell subset sorted from them (not recorded which). V usage is TRBV4-1 and J usage is TRBJ2-7; 12 bases align to TRBD1. The source is a man between 18 and 35 years old who had mild COVID-19 (a few samples of this study predate the infection). Cell type and time point are not known. The CDR3 DNA reads as TGCGCCAGCAGCCAAGCATCCGGGACAGGGGGCTTGTCAGTCAACGAGCAGTACTTC. Translating gives CASSQASGTGGLSVNEQYF.